The 2 T cell receptor beta chains presented below share a single source sample, sequenced in a study of human T cells and chemical hapten exposure. TCRdb re-called the RACE reads with MiXCR, one entry per CDR3 protein. The table lists 300,000 to 400,000 distinct CDR3 sequences, approximately 5.1% of them singletons. Time point given: pre-sensitization, week 0. Documented treatment: therapeutic diphenylcyclopropenone sensitization with weekly scalp DPC. The source was whole blood, collected in connection with sensitization to the hapten diphenylcyclopropenone (DPC). These receptors were collected from a woman aged 50 to 65 with alopecia areata. Some clones in this sample may be carry-over from other donors' samples.

This clonotype was recorded a few times. The V call is TRBV7-2, the J call TRBJ1-5; no definite D call. The CDR3 has 14 residues. Trimming removed 6 bases at V and 5 bases at J, with 14 bases between. Germline V lookup: CDR1 SGHTA, CDR2 FQGNSA. CDR3: CASSLSKADQPQHF. DNA for the CDR3: TGTGCCAGCAGTCTAAGCAAGGCGGATCAGCCCCAGCATTTT.

This clonotype was seen at least ten times. CDR3 protein: CASTTRQGHQPQHF. The CDR3 DNA reads TGTGCCAGCACTACCAGACAGGGACATCAGCCCCAGCATTTT. This chain connects TRBV6-2 or TRBV6-3 to TRBJ1-5, with TRBD1 matching 7 bases. The V and J ends lost 7 bases and 5 bases, in that order; junction bases with no gene match: 8. Germline CDR1 reads MNHEY; CDR2 reads SVGEGT. The CDR3 extends over 14 amino acids.